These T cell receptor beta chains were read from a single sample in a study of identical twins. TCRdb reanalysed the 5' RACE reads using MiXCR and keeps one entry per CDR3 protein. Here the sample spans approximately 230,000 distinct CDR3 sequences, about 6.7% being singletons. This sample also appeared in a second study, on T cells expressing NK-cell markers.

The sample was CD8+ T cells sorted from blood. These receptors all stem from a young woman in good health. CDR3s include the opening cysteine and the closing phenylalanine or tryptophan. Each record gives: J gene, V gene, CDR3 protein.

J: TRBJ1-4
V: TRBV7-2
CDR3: CASSPTGITNEKLFF

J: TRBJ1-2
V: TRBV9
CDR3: CASSVITGVGYTF

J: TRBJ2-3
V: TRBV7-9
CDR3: CASSAVAGPGTDTQYF

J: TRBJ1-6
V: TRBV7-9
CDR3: CASSSLNSPLHF

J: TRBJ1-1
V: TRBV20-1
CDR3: CSARGRHTEAFF

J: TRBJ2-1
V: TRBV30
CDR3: CAWGAVERYNEQFF

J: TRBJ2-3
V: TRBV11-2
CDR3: CASSLELAGGSTDTQYF

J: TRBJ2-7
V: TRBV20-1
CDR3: CSEGGSYEQYF

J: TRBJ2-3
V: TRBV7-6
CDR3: CASSFSGGASADTQYF

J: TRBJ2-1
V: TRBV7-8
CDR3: CASSPSSLPEQFF

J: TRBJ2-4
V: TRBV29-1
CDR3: CSGTGTDNIQYF

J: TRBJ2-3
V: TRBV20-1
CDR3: CSARDLAGARTDTQYF

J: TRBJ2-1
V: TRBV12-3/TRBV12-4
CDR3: CASSALTGGGSNEQFF

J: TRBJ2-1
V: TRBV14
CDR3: CASSQGGGGRSSYNEQFF

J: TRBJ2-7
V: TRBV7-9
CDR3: CASGQTYEQYF

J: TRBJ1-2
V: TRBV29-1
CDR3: CSGATAYGYTF

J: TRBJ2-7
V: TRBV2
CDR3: CASIAGMSEQYF

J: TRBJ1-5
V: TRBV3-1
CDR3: CASSDGVFQPQHF

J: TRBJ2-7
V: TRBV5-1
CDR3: CASSLAVRTQSSYEQYF

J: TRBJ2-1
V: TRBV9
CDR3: CASSALTSGPTYNEQFF

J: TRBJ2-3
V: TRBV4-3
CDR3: CASSQDRLTDTQYF

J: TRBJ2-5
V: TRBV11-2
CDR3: CASSAHLTRETQYF

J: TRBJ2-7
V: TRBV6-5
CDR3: CASSYSSGGFYEQYF

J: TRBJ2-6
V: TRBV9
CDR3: CASSVISARTGANVLTF

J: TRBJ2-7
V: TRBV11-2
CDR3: CASSFDSGSGYEQYF

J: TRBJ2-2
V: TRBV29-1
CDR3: CSVEETTTGELFF

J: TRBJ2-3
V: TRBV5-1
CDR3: CASSLTEQGSTDTQYF

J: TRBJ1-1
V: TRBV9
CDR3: CAISDGGNTEAFF

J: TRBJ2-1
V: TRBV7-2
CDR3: CASSLAWAGVRDEQFF

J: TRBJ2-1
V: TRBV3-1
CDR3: CACCQAGGLDNEQFF

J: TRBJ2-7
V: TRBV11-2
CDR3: CASSLTQGAGYEQYF

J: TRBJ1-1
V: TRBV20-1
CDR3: CSASLVLGTEAFF

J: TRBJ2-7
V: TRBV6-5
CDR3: CASSYSAVTGVYEQYF

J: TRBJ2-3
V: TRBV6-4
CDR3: CASSDTSGRPDTQYF

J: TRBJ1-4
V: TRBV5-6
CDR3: CASSLGLDEEKLFF

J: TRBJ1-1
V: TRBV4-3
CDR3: CASSNPPKEAFF

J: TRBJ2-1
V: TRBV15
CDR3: CATSSKYNEQFF

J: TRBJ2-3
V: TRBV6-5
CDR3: CASSYSGLTDTQYF

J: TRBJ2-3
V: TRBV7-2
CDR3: CASSSGEGLADTQYF

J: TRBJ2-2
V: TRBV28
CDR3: CASAQSQGQVIGGELFF

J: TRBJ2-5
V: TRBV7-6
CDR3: CASSLGQEETQYF

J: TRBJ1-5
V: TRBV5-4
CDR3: CASSLGSAEPQHF

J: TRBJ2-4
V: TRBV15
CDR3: CATSPPVAKNIQYF

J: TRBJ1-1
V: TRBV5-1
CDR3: CASSFNTGVDEAFF

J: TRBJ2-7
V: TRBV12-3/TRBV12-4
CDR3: CASSSGRPRNEQYF

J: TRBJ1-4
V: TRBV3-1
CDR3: CASSQGRRMNEKLFF

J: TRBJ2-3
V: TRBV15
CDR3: CATSSPGQGENTQYF

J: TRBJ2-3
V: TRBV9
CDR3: CASSVQGVTSTDTQYF

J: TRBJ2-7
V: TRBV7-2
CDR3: CASSLSAGTAGRGEQYF

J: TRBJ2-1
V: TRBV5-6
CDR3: CASSSGLGGNEQFF

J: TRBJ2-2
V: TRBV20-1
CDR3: CSASGREGLSGELFF